The 5 T cell receptor beta chains below were found in one sample sequenced in a study of T cells in Graves' hyperthyroidism and ophthalmopathy. Amplification of TCR beta CDR3 regions used RNA as the template. Initially, a first-round RT-PCR of the TCR CDR3 employed the HTBI primer set. TCRdb analysed the multiplex PCR reads with MiXCR anew, one entry per CDR3 protein. The data show 200,000 to 300,000 distinct CDR3 sequences, about 15% seen once. Sequencing used blood. The origin of the receptors is a young woman with Graves' ophthalmopathy.

This clonotype was detected many times. The rearrangement links TRBV5-1 to TRBJ1-1, with a weak D call TRBD1 (6 bases). Germline V gives CDR1 SGHRS, CDR2 YFSETQ. The CDR3 contains 16 residues. V was shortened by 4 bases and J by 0 bases, with 16 bases between the two germline ends. The CDR3 is CASSPGVGAVNTEAFF. CDR3 bases: TGCGCCAGCAGCCCGGGGGTGGGGGCGGTGAACACTGAAGCTTTCTTT.

This clonotype was observed many times. CDR3 coding DNA: TGTGCCAGCAGTCCGGACAGGGACAATCAGCCCCAGCATTTT. It specifies CASSPDRDNQPQHF. The chain uses TRBV6-1 and TRBJ1-5; 8 bases map to TRBD1. Per germline, CDR1 MNHNS and CDR2 SASEGT. J gave up 3 bases and V 5 bases, and 3 bases lay outside the gene matches. The CDR3 is 14 residues long.

This clonotype was seen ten or more times. The chain joins TRBV2 to TRBJ2-3; 9 bases map to TRBD1. CDR3 length: 15 residues. Germline assignment: CDR1 SNHLY and CDR2 FYNNEI. The trim removed 5 bases at V and 4 bases at J, leaving 7 bases unmatched. CDR3 sequence reads: CASSRDREVSDTQYF. CDR3 coding DNA: TGTGCCAGCAGTAGGGACAGGGAAGTTTCAGATACGCAGTATTTT.

Only a few counts were recorded for this clonotype. The chain combines TRBV24-1 with TRBJ2-1, with TRBD1 matching over 7 bases. V shed 5 bases and J 7 bases; nucleotides not matched to a gene: 7. Germline V gene lookup returns CDR1 KGHDR and CDR2 SFDVKD. CDR3 length: 14 amino acids. The CDR3 DNA sequence: TGTGCCACCAGTGTAACAGGGGCAAAAAATGAGCAGTTCTTC. Encoded protein: CATSVTGAKNEQFF.

Many counts were recorded for this clonotype. The CDR3, as DNA: TGTGCCAGCAGTTCACTAGCGGGAGGAGGGGAGACCCAGTACTTC. This translates into CASSSLAGGGETQYF. The chain joins TRBV28 to TRBJ2-5, with 12 nucleotides matching TRBD2. The CDR3 is 15 amino acids. The V gene end was trimmed by 4 bases and the J gene end by 5 bases; junction bases not matched to a gene: 5. Germline CDR1 is MDHEN and CDR2 is SYDVKM.